This is a list of T cell receptor beta chains from one sample in a study of T cell clones after liver transplantation. Generated by immunoSEQ multiplex PCR, the TCRdb table keeps only in-frame clones and is missing some. The sample lists 9,800 or so clones; 55% to 85% were seen once. The material sequenced was CD8+ T cells from blood, taken at the approximately 16-month timepoint. The receptors were gathered from a human patient who received a liver transplant. Some of the T cells might come from the graft donor. The CDR3 runs from the conserved cysteine through the conserved F or W. A D gene is named only where the DNA matches it firmly. Some rows have no size entry. The others give once, few or many, or a class for an expanded clone.

>NA|TRBD1|TRBJ2-6|TRBV5-5
CASSRTGAAGANVLTF
TGTGCCAGCAGCCGGACAGGGGCAGCTGGAGCCAACGTCCTGACTTTC
>NA|NA|TRBJ1-2|TRBV5-6
CASSLTSDNTYYGYTF
TGTGCCAGCAGCTTGACGTCCGATAACACCTATTATGGCTACACCTTC
>NA|NA|TRBJ1-2|TRBV28
CASSSTFAGYTF
TGTGCCAGCAGTTCGACGTTCGCGGGCTACACCTTC
>NA|TRBD2|TRBJ2-7|TRBV7-9
CASSDRAGSGGPHEQYF
TGTGCCAGCAGCGACAGAGCGGGGAGCGGGGGACCCCACGAGCAGTACTTC
>NA|TRBD1|TRBJ1-6|TRBV27
CASSPGQGLGSPLHF
TGTGCCAGCAGTCCCGGACAGGGCCTAGGATCACCCCTCCACTTT
>NA|NA|TRBJ1-3|TRBV5-1
CASSLEAGSGNTIYF
TGCGCCAGCAGCTTGGAGGCAGGCTCTGGAAACACCATATATTTT
>NA|TRBD2|TRBJ2-1|TRBV10-3
CAISSATSGNNEQFF
TGTGCCATCAGCTCCGCTACTAGCGGTAACAATGAGCAGTTCTTC
>NA|NA|TRBJ2-7|TRBV4-1
CASSPADRLSYEQYF
TGCGCCAGCAGCCCGGCGGACAGATTATCCTACGAGCAGTACTTC
>NA|TRBD2|TRBJ2-7|TRBV27
CASWAGGPYEQYF
TGTGCCAGCTGGGCGGGGGGGCCGTACGAGCAGTACTTC
>NA|TRBD2|TRBJ2-7|TRBV5-1
CASTLAGYHEQYF
TGCGCCAGCACCTTAGCGGGGTATCACGAGCAGTACTTC
>NA|NA|TRBJ2-7|TRBV10-3
CAISEGGTSPAMNEQYF
TGTGCCATCAGTGAGGGGGGTACCAGTCCGGCTATGAACGAGCAGTACTTC
>NA|NA|TRBJ1-1|TRBV19
CASSMGGNTEAFF
TGTGCCAGTAGTATGGGGGGGAACACTGAAGCTTTCTTT
>NA|NA|TRBJ2-1|TRBV13
CASSLAGKNEQFF
TGTGCCAGCAGCTTAGCGGGGAAGAATGAGCAGTTCTTC
>NA|TRBD2|TRBJ2-3|TRBV7-2
CASSPRLAGVPDTQYF
TGTGCCAGCAGTCCAAGACTAGCGGGAGTGCCTGATACGCAGTATTTT
>NA|NA|TRBJ1-1|TRBV6-5
CASRVGGNTEAFF
TGTGCCAGCAGGGTAGGAGGGAACACTGAAGCTTTCTTT
>NA|NA|TRBJ1-2|TRBV5-6
CASSFSEGYGYTF
TGTGCCAGCAGCTTTTCCGAGGGCTATGGCTACACCTTC
>NA|NA|TRBJ1-2|TRBV20-1
CSALVNYGYTF
TGCAGTGCTCTGGTTAACTATGGCTACACCTTC
>NA|NA|TRBJ2-1|TRBV28
CASTWFNEQFF
TGTGCCAGCACGTGGTTCAATGAGCAGTTCTTC
>once|TRBD1|TRBJ2-5|TRBV23-1
CASSHGRDRGFPKGETQYF
TGCGCCAGCAGTCATGGACGGGACAGGGGTTTCCCAAAGGGAGAGACCCAGTACTTC
>NA|NA|TRBJ1-2|TRBV4-3
CASSPAVGNYGYTF
TGCGCCAGCAGCCCTGCGGTAGGGAACTATGGCTACACCTTC
>NA|TRBD2|TRBJ2-1|TRBV19
CASSMTGGTRPVSDEQFF
TGTGCCAGTAGTATGACGGGGGGAACTAGACCGGTTTCCGATGAGCAGTTCTTC
>few|TRBD1|TRBJ2-2|TRBV2
CASSEGLTRDRGNTGELFF
TGTGCCAGCAGTGAAGGCTTAACCCGGGACAGGGGGAACACCGGGGAGCTGTTTTTT
>medium-sized|NA|TRBJ2-1|TRBV19
CASSIQWSSYNEQFF
TGTGCCAGTAGTATCCAGTGGAGCTCCTACAATGAGCAGTTCTTC
>NA|NA|TRBJ2-2|TRBV4-3
CASSQVKENGGELFF
TGCGCCAGCAGCCAAGTAAAAGAAAACGGCGGGGAGCTGTTTTTT